This is a list of T cell receptor beta chains from one sample in a study of shared clonotypes between healthy human individuals. Here immunoSEQ multiplex PCR was the method, and the copy in TCRdb shows in-frame clones only, minus some. The data hold about 2 million clones, with about 95% observed a single time. Source material: naive CD8+ T cells sorted from blood. All receptors come from a man younger than 35 in good health. Both conserved end residues are part of each CDR3. Each record gives: V gene, D gene, CDR3 length, CDR3 protein. D genes are given only for firm matches.

v_gene: TRBV4-3
d_gene: TRBD2
len: 15
CDR3aa: CASSQEGTSGHEQFF

v_gene: TRBV27
d_gene: .
len: 13
CDR3aa: CASSFRGPYEQYF

v_gene: TRBV5-6
d_gene: .
len: 12
CDR3aa: CASSLAGLWAFF

v_gene: TRBV30
d_gene: .
len: 13
CDR3aa: CAWSVGEAYEQYF

v_gene: TRBV7-9
d_gene: .
len: 14
CDR3aa: CASSYETTNYGYTF

v_gene: TRBV2
d_gene: TRBD1
len: 15
CDR3aa: CASRGQGLGTDTQYF

v_gene: TRBV19
d_gene: TRBD2
len: 16
CDR3aa: CASSITSGGLVDTQYF

v_gene: TRBV27
d_gene: .
len: 15
CDR3aa: CASRGVSSLQETQYF

v_gene: TRBV6-1
d_gene: .
len: 15
CDR3aa: CASTLPVLNTGELFF

v_gene: TRBV5-5
d_gene: .
len: 13
CDR3aa: CASSFAGNTEAFF

v_gene: TRBV4-3
d_gene: TRBD1
len: 18
CDR3aa: CASSQARDRGYSRETQYF

v_gene: TRBV7-9
d_gene: .
len: 12
CDR3aa: CASSLRHGEAFF

v_gene: TRBV4-1
d_gene: .
len: 15
CDR3aa: CASSPRVADGQPQHF

v_gene: TRBV6-6
d_gene: .
len: 13
CDR3aa: CASSYGGSDEQYF

v_gene: TRBV29-1
d_gene: TRBD1
len: 14
CDR3aa: CSARQGALRYEQYF

v_gene: TRBV10-1
d_gene: .
len: 13
CDR3aa: CATASEIIHEQFF

v_gene: TRBV7-6
d_gene: TRBD2
len: 14
CDR3aa: CASSLVTSGGELFF

v_gene: TRBV7-9
d_gene: .
len: 14
CDR3aa: CASSSLDQGHGYTF

v_gene: TRBV5-6
d_gene: TRBD1
len: 15
CDR3aa: CASSEGDRGKNIQYF

v_gene: TRBV13
d_gene: .
len: 11
CDR3aa: CASSSNNEQFF

v_gene: TRBV7-9
d_gene: .
len: 15
CDR3aa: CASSPSGLLLAAQYF

v_gene: TRBV27
d_gene: TRBD2
len: 14
CDR3aa: CASSPGLAGVTEYF

v_gene: TRBV5-1
d_gene: TRBD1
len: 17
CDR3aa: CASSLVLLGQGSGGYTF

v_gene: TRBV27
d_gene: .
len: 15
CDR3aa: CASSQYSGMNTEAFF

v_gene: TRBV7-9
d_gene: TRBD1
len: 16
CDR3aa: CASSKFPGQGNNEQFF

v_gene: TRBV5-4
d_gene: TRBD1
len: 15
CDR3aa: CASSSKTGGSRGYTF

v_gene: TRBV7-9
d_gene: .
len: 13
CDR3aa: CASSSRDRYEQYF